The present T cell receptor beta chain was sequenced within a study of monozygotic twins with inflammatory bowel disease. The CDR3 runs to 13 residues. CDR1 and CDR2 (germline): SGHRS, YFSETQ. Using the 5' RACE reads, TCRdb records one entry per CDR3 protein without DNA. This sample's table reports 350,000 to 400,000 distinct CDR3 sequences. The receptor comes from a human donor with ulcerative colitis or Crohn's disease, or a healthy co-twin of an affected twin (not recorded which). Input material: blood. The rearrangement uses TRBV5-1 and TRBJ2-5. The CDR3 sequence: CASSLATKETQYF.